Each of the 3 T cell receptor beta chains below was sequenced from the same sample in a study of cytomegalovirus exposure and HLA in healthy donors. Use of 60 Vbeta and 13 Jbeta primers characterized the PCR. Clones were read by immunoSEQ multiplex PCR, and TCRdb kept only the in-frame ones, dropping some. In total, the table holds around 120,000 clones. Sequences were obtained from PBMCs. These receptors were obtained from a man aged 45-65 years in good health and CMV-seronegative.

The genes are TRBV11-2 and TRBJ2-7; TRBD2 matches 10 bases. After removal of 4 bases from V and 5 bases from J, the junction contained 11 bases not matched to a gene. The CDR3 spans 16 residues. Looked up from germline, CDR1 is SGHAT and CDR2 is FQNNGV. The CDR3: CASSSSLAGDRNEQYF. The DNA for the CDR3 is TGTGCCAGCAGCTCTTCCCTAGCGGGAGATAGGAACGAGCAGTACTTC.

This chain links TRBV6-6 with TRBJ1-2, with a weak D call TRBD1 (5 bases). The CDR3 covers 13 residues. Germline V CDR1 and CDR2: MNHNY, SVGAGI (reference sequence). V gave up 8 bases and J gave up 4 bases, with 14 bases separating them. The CDR3 nucleotides read TGTGCCAGCGGGGCGCAAGGGATCTATGGCTACACCTTC. It encodes CASGAQGIYGYTF.

The chain has TRBV5-1 and TRBJ2-5; 10 nucleotides agree with TRBD2. The CDR3 covers 15 residues. J was trimmed by 5 bases and V by 6 bases; bases with no gene match: 10. Germline V gives CDR1 SGHRS, CDR2 YFSETQ. This CDR3 is CASIPSGSTWETQYF. In DNA, the CDR3 is TGCGCCAGCATTCCTAGCGGGAGCACTTGGGAGACCCAGTACTTC.